These 30 T cell receptor beta chains were all obtained from the same sample, sequenced in a study of T-cell reconstitution after alpha-beta-depleted transplantation in children. The TCRbeta library was prepared with unique molecular identifiers. TCRdb independently ran MiXCR on the PCR reads; one entry per CDR3 protein. The profile shows about 420,000 distinct CDR3 sequences, roughly 16% of them singletons. The material was PBMCs, mostly from graft donor cells, obtained 360 days after TCRalphabeta/CD19-depleted stem cell transplant. These receptor sequences come from a boy less than two years old who had a stem cell transplant for Wiskott-Aldrich syndrome, so the T cells may come from the graft donor.

This clonotype was picked up a small number of times. The chain employs TRBV4-3 and TRBJ2-1; no clear D gene. Trimming left V 4 bases short and J 0 bases short, with 7 bases between. Germline loops: CDR1 LGHNA, CDR2 YSLEER. The CDR3 sequence is 14 residues long. CDR3 in amino acids: CASSRLGSYNEQFF. The CDR3 DNA reads TGCGCCAGCAGCCGACTTGGCTCCTACAATGAGCAGTTCTTC.

The chain employs TRBV20-1 and TRBJ2-7; the match to TRBD2 covers 13 bases. The germline V gene has CDR1 DFQATT and CDR2 SNEGSKA (reference sequence). CDR3 length: 18 amino acids. The V gene end was trimmed by 0 bases and the J gene end by 2 bases; junction bases not matched to a gene: 10. This CDR3 is CSARDFRGLAGQPYEQYF. The CDR3 DNA follows: TGCAGTGCTAGAGATTTTAGGGGACTAGCGGGACAACCCTACGAGCAGTACTTC.

This clonotype was detected many times. This rearrangement joins TRBV20-1 to TRBJ2-7, with 8 positions matching TRBD2. CDR1 is DFQATT, CDR2 SNEGSKA, per germline (reference sequence). The V segment lost 5 bases and the J segment 6 bases; nucleotides outside the gene matches: 3. The CDR3 spans 11 residues. CDR3 region: CSAPTSGEQYF. CDR3 in DNA: TGCAGTGCTCCTACTAGCGGCGAGCAGTACTTC.

The chain combines TRBV6-5 with TRBJ2-7; tentatively, D is TRBD1 (5 bases). The CDR3 has 14 amino acids. Germline V gene lookup returns CDR1 MNHEY and CDR2 SVGAGI. V was cut by 2 bases and J by 2 bases, with 10 bases left in between. The CDR3 nucleotides are TGTGCCAGCAGTTACACAGGAAGCGCCTACGAGCAGTACTTC. Its translation: CASSYTGSAYEQYF.

V usage is TRBV29-1 and J usage is TRBJ2-5; 11 positions match TRBD1. CDR3 length equals 13 residues. CDR1 and CDR2 (germline): SQVTM, ANQGSEA. V shed 6 bases and J 6 bases; nucleotides not matched to a gene: 6. The CDR3 DNA reads TGCAGCGTATGGACAGGGGGCTGGAAGACCCAGTACTTC. Encoded protein: CSVWTGGWKTQYF.

The chain uses TRBV11-1 and TRBJ2-7; 7 bases line up with TRBD1. Germline CDR1 is SGHAT and CDR2 is FQDESV (reference sequence). The J segment lost 6 bases and the V segment lost 3 bases, leaving 8 bases of the junction unmatched. CDR3 length: 14 residues. The CDR3 DNA reads as TGTGCCAGCAGCTTCTCCGGGACAGTACGCGAGCAGTACTTC. Encoded protein: CASSFSGTVREQYF.

This clonotype has only a few counts. One end of the junction fails to match germline, which may point to a read error. V is TRBV5-4 and J is TRBJ2-1, with TRBD2 matching over 8 bases. CDR1 and CDR2 from the germline V gene are SGHNT and YYREEE (reference sequence). The CDR3 extends over 15 amino acids. CDR3 residues: CASSFGRASYNGQFF. The CDR3 DNA reads as TGTGCCAGCAGCTTCGGGAGGGCGTCCTACAATGGGCAGTTCTTC.

The chain joins TRBV10-3 to TRBJ2-7; the match to TRBD2 covers 14 bases. The CDR3 contains 14 residues. CDR1 is ENHRY and CDR2 is SYGVKD in the germline V gene. J was trimmed by 0 bases and V by 8 bases; bases with no gene match: 0. The CDR3 DNA reads TGTGCCATCGGGACTAGCGGGAGCTCCTACGAGCAGTACTTC. Translation: CAIGTSGSSYEQYF.

The CDR3 DNA is TGTGCCAGCAGTTTAGCGAAAAGGAGCGGGAGATGGGACAATGAGCAGTTCTTC. This codes for CASSLAKRSGRWDNEQFF. The V gene is TRBV12-3 or TRBV12-4, the J gene TRBJ2-1, with 8 positions matching TRBD2. The CDR3 consists of 18 residues. V dropped 0 bases and J dropped 5; count of bases not matched to a gene: 12.

The gene calls are TRBV5-1 and TRBJ2-7; 8 nucleotides align to TRBD1. The CDR3 contains 15 residues. Germline V gives CDR1 SGHRS, CDR2 YFSETQ. V was clipped by 1 base and J by 2 bases; unmatched bases: 5. The CDR3 nucleotides are TGCGCCAGCAGCTTGAACAGACAGGGGCCCTACGAGCAGTACTTC. Translation gives CASSLNRQGPYEQYF.

This clonotype has at least ten counts. The J gene is TRBJ2-3, the V gene TRBV25-1; D uncertain. The CDR3 has 12 residues. CDR1 MGHDK and CDR2 SYGVNS come from the germline V gene. The V end was cut by 2 bases, the J end by 3 bases, with 3 bases between. The CDR3 reads CASSELTDTQYF. Written as DNA, the CDR3 is TGTGCCAGCAGTGAACTTACAGATACGCAGTATTTT.

This clonotype was recorded only once. The chain carries TRBV5-1 and TRBJ2-6, with 8 bases aligning to TRBD1. The germline V gene has CDR1 SGHRS and CDR2 YFSETQ. The CDR3 has 20 residues. Trimming removed 4 bases from V and 0 bases from J; junction bases left unmatched: 15. This CDR3 is CASSPQLGTGLPSGANVLTF. CDR3 sequence (DNA): TGCGCCAGCAGCCCGCAGCTCGGGACAGGCCTCCCCTCTGGGGCCAACGTCCTGACTTTC.

This clonotype was seen more than once but under ten times. The rearrangement joins TRBV20-1 to TRBJ1-1; a possible D gene is TRBD1 (6 bases). This CDR3 contains 13 residues. The germline gives CDR1 DFQATT, CDR2 SNEGSKA (reference sequence). Trimming cost V 3 bases and J 5 bases, with 13 bases left between them. In nucleotides, the CDR3 is TGCAGTGCTAGCCTCTTCGGGACAACTGAAGCTTTCTTT. Translation gives CSASLFGTTEAFF.

This clonotype occurred a few times. The chain carries TRBV10-3 and TRBJ1-1; a possible D gene is TRBD1 (6 bases). V was shortened by 3 bases and J by 1 base, with 12 bases between the two germline ends. CDR1 and CDR2 (germline): ENHRY, SYGVKD. The CDR3 has 15 amino acids. The CDR3 nucleotides are TGTGCCATCAGTGACAGGGGTAGAGGGAACACTGAAGCTTTCTTT. It yields the protein CAISDRGRGNTEAFF.

This clonotype turned up a few times. V usage is TRBV20-1 and J usage is TRBJ2-5; D is possibly TRBD1 (5 bases). The CDR3 loop spans 12 amino acids. The V gene's germline CDR1 is DFQATT and CDR2 SNEGSKA (reference sequence). Between the trimmed V and J ends, which lost 4 bases and 1 base, there was a span of 7 bases. The CDR3 DNA reads TGCAGTGCTACGGACACCCAAGAGACCCAGTACTTC. Its protein product is CSATDTQETQYF.

This clonotype was detected a few times. The rearrangement links TRBV2 to TRBJ2-1, with D perhaps assigned TRBD1 or TRBD2 (5 bases each). The CDR3 length is 10 residues. Germline loops: CDR1 SNHLY, CDR2 FYNNEI. The V end lost 9 bases, the J end lost 7 bases, and 7 bases lay between the germline ends. The CDR3 nucleotides are TGTGCCAGTTGGGGGAATGAGCAGTTCTTC. Protein: CASWGNEQFF.

This clonotype came up a few times. V is TRBV5-1 and J is TRBJ2-5, with 7 bases matching TRBD1. CDR3 length: 15 amino acids. After removal of 0 bases from V and 5 bases from J, the junction contained 7 bases not matched to a gene. CDR1 is SGHRS and CDR2 is YFSETQ in the germline V gene. The chain's CDR3 is CASSLVPGGTETQYF. The DNA of the CDR3 is TGCGCCAGCAGCTTGGTCCCAGGGGGAACGGAGACCCAGTACTTC.

This clonotype was seen many times. The chain joins TRBV5-1 to TRBJ1-6, with unresolved D. Germline assignment: CDR1 SGHRS and CDR2 YFSETQ. V gave up 1 base and J gave up 3 bases, with 8 bases separating them. The CDR3 has 15 residues. The DNA for the CDR3 is TGCGCCAGCAGCTTGATTGGGGACTATAATTCACCCCTCCACTTT. Its protein product is CASSLIGDYNSPLHF.

The rearrangement uses TRBV7-2 and TRBJ2-7; the match to TRBD1 covers 8 bases. Per the germline V gene, CDR1 is SGHTA and CDR2 is FQGNSA. The CDR3 is made up of 14 amino acids. Losses at the gene ends were 2 bases for V and 5 bases for J; bases not matched to a gene: 5. The CDR3 bases are TGTGCCAGCAGCTTACAGGGGGCGTCCGACGAGCAGTACTTC. Amino acids: CASSLQGASDEQYF.

In its sample, this clonotype was seen many times. The rearrangement joins TRBV27 to TRBJ2-7, with 8 bases matching TRBD2. The CDR3 consists of 14 residues. Trimming cost V 2 bases and J 7 bases; bases outside gene matches: 7. CDR1 and CDR2 from the germline V gene are MNHEY and SMNVEV (reference sequence). The CDR3 region is CASSLPGLGREQYF. The CDR3 DNA follows: TGTGCCAGCAGTTTACCGGGACTAGGTCGTGAGCAGTACTTC.

In its sample, this clonotype was seen a few times. The chain has TRBV2 and TRBJ1-1; no definite D call. The V end was cut by 2 bases, the J end by 2 bases, with 9 bases between. Germline CDR1 is SNHLY and CDR2 is FYNNEI. CDR3 size: 14 residues. CDR3 amino acids: CASSERIGNTEAFF. As DNA, the CDR3 is TGTGCCAGCAGTGAACGTATAGGCAACACTGAAGCTTTCTTT.

This clonotype was found a few times. The chain has TRBV7-9 and TRBJ2-1; TRBD1 matches 11 bases. V gave up 4 bases and J gave up 9 bases; unmatched junction bases: 8. CDR3 length: 15 amino acids. Germline V gene data show CDR1 as SEHNR and CDR2 as FQNEAQ (reference sequence). The chain's CDR3 is CASSSRDRGLVEQFF. The CDR3 DNA follows: TGTGCCAGCAGCTCCCGGGACAGGGGGTTGGTTGAGCAGTTCTTC.

The J gene is TRBJ2-1, the V gene TRBV6-1, with D possibly called TRBD1 or TRBD2 (5 bases each). CDR1 MNHNS and CDR2 SASEGT come from the germline V gene. Trimming removed 7 bases from V and 1 base from J, with 14 bases in between. The CDR3 has 15 amino acids. CDR3 loop: CASKLRDGSYNEQFF. The DNA for the CDR3 is TGTGCCAGCAAACTCCGGGACGGGTCCTACAATGAGCAGTTCTTC.

The chain uses TRBV9 and TRBJ2-5, with 7 bases that match TRBD1. V shed 0 bases and J 3 bases; nucleotides not matched to a gene: 2. The CDR3 totals 14 residues. Germline V gene data show CDR1 as SGDLS and CDR2 as YYNGEE. In DNA form, the CDR3 reads TGTGCCAGCAGCGTAGTTGGGACAGAAGAGACCCAGTACTTC. This sequence encodes CASSVVGTEETQYF.

The chain is built from TRBV5-1 and TRBJ2-6, with 16 nucleotides matching TRBD2. The CDR3 covers 19 residues. V shed 5 bases, J shed 0 bases, and the junction held 5 bases outside the gene matches. CDR1 is SGHRS, CDR2 YFSETQ, per germline. Here the CDR3 reads CASSSGTSGRASGANVLTF. In DNA form, the CDR3 reads TGCGCCAGCAGTTCCGGGACTAGCGGGAGGGCCTCTGGGGCCAACGTCCTGACTTTC.

In its sample, this clonotype was seen a few times. The chain couples TRBV6-2 or TRBV6-3 to TRBJ2-7, with a tentative D call TRBD1 (5 bases). Germline V lookup: CDR1 MNHEY, CDR2 SVGEGT. V was shortened by 6 bases and J by 7 bases, with 10 bases between the two germline ends. CDR3 length: 11 residues. The CDR3 sequence is CASSHRKEQYF. CDR3 sequence (DNA): TGTGCCAGCAGCCACAGGAAGGAGCAGTACTTC.

V gene TRBV20-1 combines with J gene TRBJ1-4, with a tentative D call TRBD1 (6 bases). CDR3 length: 13 residues. Trimming took off 6 bases at V and 0 bases at J, with 8 bases between the two ends. Germline CDR1 is DFQATT and CDR2 is SNEGSKA (reference sequence). CDR3 bases: TGCAGTGCCGCAGGGGCAACTAATGAAAAACTGTTTTTT. This codes for CSAAGATNEKLFF.

This clonotype was counted ten times or more. The J gene is TRBJ2-3, the V gene TRBV5-1; D gene uncertain. This CDR3 contains 14 residues. Germline-derived CDR1 and CDR2 are SGHRS and YFSETQ. Trimming cost V 0 bases and J 0 bases, with 5 bases left between them. The CDR3 DNA is TGCGCCAGCAGCTTGGTTTCTAGCACAGATACGCAGTATTTT. It codes for CASSLVSSTDTQYF.

The CDR3 spells CATSRDGFYEQYF. The CDR3 nucleotides are TGTGCCACCAGCAGAGATGGGTTTTACGAGCAGTACTTC. The rearrangement links TRBV15 to TRBJ2-7; the D is unclear. The CDR3 loop spans 13 amino acids. Trimming stripped 0 bases from V and 4 bases from J, with 7 bases between. Germline CDR1 is LNHNV and CDR2 is YYDKDF (reference sequence).

The V gene is TRBV20-1, the J gene TRBJ2-4; 9 nucleotides align to TRBD2. The V segment lost 0 bases and the J segment 9 bases; nucleotides outside the gene matches: 9. This CDR3 contains 15 residues. Germline V gives CDR1 DFQATT, CDR2 SNEGSKA (reference sequence). CDR3 protein: CSARERAGGGGIQYF. DNA of the CDR3: TGCAGTGCTAGAGAAAGAGCGGGAGGCGGTGGCATTCAGTACTTC.